The 19 T cell receptor beta chains below all came from one sample that was sequenced in a study of blood T cell repertoires in COVID-19. Sequenced by immunoSEQ multiplex PCR; TCRdb stores in-frame clones only, minus some. The sample consists of about 81,000 clones, 89% of them appearing once. Sequenced input: peripheral blood. The receptors stem from a woman aged 80 or over with active COVID-19.

The chain uses TRBV10-3 and TRBJ2-6; no reliable D call. The length of the CDR3 is 17 residues. Germline CDR1 and CDR2: ENHRY and SYGVKD. V was clipped by 4 bases and J by 1 base, with 14 bases between them. The CDR3 nucleotides are TGTGCCATCAGTGGGTATGGCGGCTTGTCTGGGGCCAACGTCCTGACTTTC. It codes for CAISGYGGLSGANVLTF.

V and J are TRBV9 and TRBJ1-2, with 7 bases identical to TRBD1. Per the germline V gene, CDR1 is SGDLS and CDR2 is YYNGEE. The trim removed 4 bases at V and 7 bases at J, leaving 13 bases unmatched. CDR3 length equals 15 residues. For the CDR3, the DNA is TGTGCCAGCAGCCCCCAGACAGGGTATCCAGCTGGCTACACCTTC. This sequence encodes CASSPQTGYPAGYTF.

V and J are TRBV20-1 and TRBJ1-6; D is perhaps TRBD1 (5 bases). This CDR3 comprises 14 residues. Trimming took off 3 bases at V and 8 bases at J, with 14 bases between the two ends. Germline-derived CDR1 and CDR2 are DFQATT and SNEGSKA (reference sequence). CDR3 DNA sequence: TGCAGTGCTAGTCCCGACAGTTCCTATTCACCCCTCCACTTT. Translating it yields CSASPDSSYSPLHF.

The rearrangement uses TRBV23-1 and TRBJ2-7, with 8 bases fitting TRBD1. TRBV23-1 is treated as an ORF (open reading frame) with a function not yet certain. The V and J ends lost 2 bases and 1 base, in that order; junction bases with no gene match: 10. The CDR3 runs 17 residues. CDR3 sequence reads: CASSQNKTGAESYEQYF. CDR3 sequence (DNA): TGCGCCAGCAGTCAAAATAAGACAGGGGCGGAGTCCTACGAGCAGTACTTC.

The rearrangement joins TRBV6-6 to TRBJ2-7; 11 bases match TRBD1. The CDR3 consists of 14 residues. The junction had 5 bases not matched to a gene; V was cut back by 8 bases and J by 2 bases. Germline assignment: CDR1 MNHNY and CDR2 SVGAGI (reference sequence). The CDR3: CASLGTGGTYEQYF. For the CDR3, the DNA is TGTGCCAGCTTGGGGACAGGGGGAACCTACGAGCAGTACTTC.

The chain recombines TRBV12-3 or TRBV12-4 with TRBJ1-1, with TRBD1 identical over 7 bases. V was clipped by 6 bases and J by 5 bases; unmatched bases: 6. The CDR3 has 13 amino acids. The CDR3 DNA follows: TGTGCCAGCAGAGTAATCAGGGGGACTGAAGCTTTCTTT. It translates to CASRVIRGTEAFF.

The gene calls are TRBV7-2 and TRBJ2-3, with D unresolved. Germline lookup yields CDR1 SGHTA and CDR2 FQGNSA. V lost 5 bases, J lost 8 bases, and 11 bases lay in between. The CDR3 is made up of 12 amino acids. The CDR3, as DNA: TGTGCCAGCAGCCCCCATGAGAGTACGCAGTATTTT. Its protein is CASSPHESTQYF.

The rearrangement links TRBV7-2 to TRBJ2-2; unclear D gene. V gave up 5 bases and J gave up 7 bases, with 14 bases separating them. The V gene's germline CDR1 is SGHTA and CDR2 FQGNSA. The CDR3 spans 14 residues. The CDR3 region has the DNA TGTGCCAGCAGCCCGAGGAGAAGAGACGGGGAGCTGTTTTTT. It is translated as CASSPRRRDGELFF.

The chain joins TRBV2 to TRBJ1-2; tentative D call: TRBD1 (6 bases). CDR3 size: 14 residues. The germline V gene has CDR1 SNHLY and CDR2 FYNNEI. With 6 bases removed from V and 4 bases from J, the gap between germline ends came to 15 bases. CDR3 amino acids: CASRKVGQIYGYTF. The DNA of the CDR3 is TGTGCCAGCAGGAAGGTAGGACAGATCTATGGCTACACCTTC.

The chain uses TRBV15 and TRBJ2-1; 9 positions match TRBD1. Germline V lookup: CDR1 LNHNV, CDR2 YYDKDF (reference sequence). V lost 1 base, J lost 0 bases, and 10 bases stayed unmatched. The CDR3 sequence is 19 residues long. CDR3 nucleotides: TGTGCCACCAGCAGAGGTCCGGGACAGGGATTATACTCCTACAATGAGCAGTTCTTC. Protein product: CATSRGPGQGLYSYNEQFF.

CDR3 sequence (DNA): TGTGCCAGCAGTTACGACCAACGGCCCAGCGATGAGCAGTTCTTC. Its protein is CASSYDQRPSDEQFF. The chain carries TRBV6-6 and TRBJ2-1; D gene ambiguous. V was pared by 2 bases and J by 8 bases, with 16 bases between. The V gene's germline CDR1 is MNHNY and CDR2 SVGAGI (reference sequence). The CDR3 totals 15 residues.

This clone occurred once. This rearrangement joins TRBV7-2 to TRBJ2-5; possibly TRBD1 for D (5 bases). Trimming shortened V by 8 bases and J by 5 bases, and 15 bases separated the two germline ends. CDR3 length: 13 amino acids. Germline V lookup: CDR1 SGHTA, CDR2 FQGNSA. The DNA for the CDR3 is TGTGCCAGCGCGGTTAGGACACGGGAGACCCAGTACTTC. Its translation: CASAVRTRETQYF.

The chain employs TRBV11-2 and TRBJ2-2; TRBD2 matches 11 bases. Trimming took 7 bases from V and 5 from J; bases not matched to a gene: 9. This CDR3 has 16 amino acids. Looked up from germline, CDR1 is SGHAT and CDR2 is FQNNGV. CDR3 DNA: TGTGCCAGCAAAACACTAGCGGGAGTTAATACCGGGGAGCTGTTTTTT. Its translation is CASKTLAGVNTGELFF.

The count of this clone is one. The J gene is TRBJ2-1, the V gene TRBV7-2; D call uncertain. V was pared by 2 bases and J by 7 bases, with 6 bases between. CDR3 length: 12 residues. CDR1 is SGHTA, CDR2 FQGNSA, per germline. The CDR3 region has the DNA TGTGCCAGCAGCTTACTAGTTAATGAGCAGTTCTTC. Its translation: CASSLLVNEQFF.

V is TRBV25-1 and J is TRBJ2-7; TRBD1 might be the D (9 bases). Germline CDR1 is MGHDK and CDR2 is SYGVNS. CDR3 length: 16 amino acids. Deletions cut 3 bases from V and 3 bases from J, with 18 bases between. The CDR3 sequence: CASSDPGGTGSYEQYF. The CDR3 DNA sequence: TGTGCCAGCAGTGATCCGGGGGGGACAGGGAGCTACGAGCAGTACTTC.

This chain links TRBV5-4 with TRBJ1-1; no definite D call. CDR3 length: 14 amino acids. Germline values: CDR1 SGHNT, CDR2 YYREEE (reference sequence). Trimming stripped 4 bases from V and 5 bases from J, with 15 bases between. This chain's CDR3 is CASSPGRVRTEAFF. CDR3 nucleotide sequence: TGTGCCAGCAGCCCGGGTAGAGTAAGGACTGAAGCTTTCTTT.

V gene TRBV29-1 combines with J gene TRBJ2-2; 8 bases map to TRBD2. This CDR3 spans 14 amino acids. Germline CDR1 is SQVTM and CDR2 is ANQGSEA. Trimming cost V 4 bases and J 5 bases; bases outside gene matches: 6. This chain's CDR3 is CSVGGLGGTGELFF. The CDR3 nucleotides are TGCAGCGTTGGGGGACTAGGAGGGACCGGGGAGCTGTTTTTT.

J is TRBJ2-7 and V is TRBV5-6, with a weak D call TRBD1 (6 bases). This CDR3 comprises 16 residues. The V end was cut by 5 bases, the J end by 2 bases, with 20 bases between. Germline lookup yields CDR1 SGHDT and CDR2 YYEEEE. CDR3 sequence: CASSYSDQTGTYEQYF. As DNA, the CDR3 is TGTGCCAGCAGTTATTCCGACCAGACAGGAACCTACGAGCAGTACTTC.

The chain combines TRBV9 with TRBJ2-1; 11 positions agree with TRBD2. The germline V gene has CDR1 SGDLS and CDR2 YYNGEE. V dropped 4 bases and J dropped 7; count of bases not matched to a gene: 10. The CDR3 covers 16 residues. This chain's CDR3 is CASSTLAGGPRNEQFF. The DNA for the CDR3 is TGTGCCAGCAGCACATTAGCGGGAGGGCCTCGAAATGAGCAGTTCTTC.